This is a list of T cell receptor beta chains from one sample in a study of T cell responses to AZD1222 COVID-19 vaccine. The method was immunoSEQ multiplex PCR; TCRdb's version includes in-frame clones alone and lacks a portion of them. The sample holds over 95,000 clones, approximately 90% seen once. The sample consisted of peripheral blood, taken on day 0 of AZD1222 vaccination. These receptors were collected from an adult in good health. Both conserved end residues are part of each CDR3. The order of the fields is J gene, D gene, clone size, V gene, CDR3 protein, CDR3 DNA. A D gene is named only where the DNA matches it firmly. Only some rows state a clone size, as once, few, many or a class for expanded clones.

TRBJ1-2,.,.,TRBV13,CASSFLSAYTGTDYGYTF,TGTGCCAGCAGCTTCCTCTCCGCCTATACCGGGACCGACTATGGCTACACCTTC
TRBJ1-1,.,.,TRBV11-1,CASREDGSLAAFF,TGTGCCAGCAGGGAGGACGGATCGCTAGCAGCTTTCTTT
TRBJ2-1,TRBD2,.,TRBV5-4,CASTLGLAGGHEQFF,TGTGCCAGCACCTTGGGACTAGCGGGGGGGCATGAGCAGTTCTTC
TRBJ2-5,.,.,TRBV19,CATYKKETQYF,TGTGCCACCTATAAAAAAGAGACCCAGTACTTC
TRBJ2-2,TRBD1,.,TRBV2,CASSRQGAPRTGELFF,TGTGCCAGCAGTCGGCAGGGGGCCCCGCGGACCGGGGAGCTGTTTTTT
TRBJ2-7,.,.,TRBV7-2,CASSLYSYEQYF,TGTGCCAGCAGCTTGTACTCCTACGAGCAGTACTTC
TRBJ2-7,TRBD1,.,TRBV6-6,CASSTGTGWYEQYF,TGTGCCAGCAGCACCGGGACAGGGTGGTACGAGCAGTACTTC
TRBJ1-2,.,once,TRBV14,CASSQSRVDGYTF,TGTGCCAGCAGCCAATCCAGGGTCGATGGCTATACCTTC
TRBJ2-7,TRBD2,.,TRBV4-1,CASSQAGGSSYEQYF,TGCGCCAGCAGCCAAGCGGGGGGTTCCTCCTACGAGCAGTACTTC
TRBJ2-7,.,.,TRBV7-2,CASSSDTYEQYF,TGTGCCAGCAGCTCCGACACCTACGAGCAGTACTTC
TRBJ1-1,.,.,TRBV2,CASIRTSADTEAFF,TGTGCCAGCATCAGGACATCCGCTGACACTGAAGCTTTCTTT
TRBJ2-1,.,few,TRBV12-5,CASGLSRVEQFF,TGTGCTAGTGGTTTGAGCCGGGTCGAGCAGTTCTTC
TRBJ1-1,TRBD1,.,TRBV23-1,CASSRWDRGRELNTEAFF,TGCGCCAGCAGTCGGTGGGACAGGGGGCGAGAGTTGAACACTGAAGCTTTCTTT
TRBJ1-2,.,.,TRBV2,CASSAFSGGPGGYTF,TGTGCCAGCAGTGCATTCTCGGGAGGTCCCGGTGGCTACACCTTC
TRBJ1-1,TRBD1,.,TRBV6-5,CASIARGLVNTEAFF,TGTGCCAGCATCGCCAGGGGGCTCGTGAACACTGAAGCTTTCTTT
TRBJ2-5,.,.,TRBV7-6,CASSLVVSLLETQYF,TGTGCCAGCAGCTTAGTCGTTAGCCTACTCGAGACCCAGTACTTC
TRBJ2-2,.,.,TRBV7-9,CASSFGRGDYTGELFF,TGTGCCAGCAGCTTTGGCAGGGGAGATTACACCGGGGAGCTGTTTTTT
TRBJ1-1,.,.,TRBV18,CASSPRRTTDTEAFF,TGTGCCAGCTCACCACGGCGGACGACGGACACTGAAGCTTTCTTT
TRBJ2-2,TRBD1,.,TRBV19,CASSVPTGTGSGELFF,TGTGCCAGTAGTGTACCTACCGGGACAGGGTCCGGGGAGCTGTTTTTT
TRBJ2-5,.,.,TRBV5-8,CASSDQGREYQETQYF,TGTGCCAGCAGTGATCAGGGTCGAGAGTACCAAGAGACCCAGTACTTC
TRBJ1-1,TRBD1,.,TRBV6-2/TRBV6-3,CASSKQTGGAFRTEAFF,TGTGCCAGCAGTAAACAAACAGGGGGGGCGTTTCGCACTGAAGCTTTCTTT
TRBJ1-5,.,.,TRBV19,CASSIGLLAQHF,TGTGCCAGTAGTATCGGTCTTCTAGCCCAGCATTTT
TRBJ1-1,TRBD1,.,TRBV15,CATSKTRDRPEAFF,TGTGCCACCAGCAAGACCCGGGACAGACCGGAAGCTTTCTTT
TRBJ1-1,.,.,TRBV5-1,CASSPGAGENTEAFF,TGCGCCAGCAGCCCCGGAGCCGGCGAAAACACTGAAGCTTTCTTT
TRBJ2-7,.,.,TRBV7-9,CASSLPSHYEQYF,TGTGCCAGCAGCCTCCCTAGTCACTACGAGCAGTACTTC
TRBJ1-1,.,.,TRBV6-5,CASSREGMNTEAFF,TGTGCCAGCAGCCGGGAGGGGATGAACACTGAAGCTTTCTTT
TRBJ1-2,.,.,TRBV9,CASSVIGDPHYGYTF,TGTGCCAGCAGCGTAATCGGGGATCCGCACTATGGCTACACCTTC
TRBJ1-6,.,.,TRBV23-1,CASSQRRGRNNSPLHF,TGCGCCAGCAGTCAAAGGCGGGGAAGGAATAATTCACCCCTCCACTTT
TRBJ1-2,.,.,TRBV29-1,CSVGPGYTF,TGCAGCGTAGGCCCGGGCTACACCTTC
TRBJ2-2,TRBD2,.,TRBV6-5,CASSRGTTNTGELFF,TGTGCCAGCAGCCGGGGGACTACGAACACCGGGGAGCTGTTTTTT
TRBJ2-3,.,.,TRBV6-5,CASALRASGTDTQYF,TGTGCCAGCGCCCTCCGGGCTAGCGGCACAGATACGCAGTATTTT
TRBJ1-2,.,once,TRBV5-8,CASSLYRASNYGYTF,TGTGCCAGCAGCTTATACAGGGCTTCTAACTATGGCTACACCTTC
TRBJ1-3,TRBD1,.,TRBV6-1,CASSAKQTGGSGNTIYF,TGTGCCAGCAGTGCTAAACAGACAGGGGGCTCTGGAAACACCATATATTTT
TRBJ2-3,TRBD2,.,TRBV19,CASSIGRAGGSRDTQYF,TGTGCCAGTAGTATCGGCCGGGCGGGGGGTAGCAGGGATACGCAGTATTTT
TRBJ1-2,TRBD1,few,TRBV14,CASSQRDRGYYGYTF,TGTGCCAGCAGCCAACGGGACAGGGGATACTATGGCTACACCTTC
TRBJ2-3,.,.,TRBV27,CASSLRGPDTQYF,TGTGCCAGCAGTTTACGCGGGCCAGATACGCAGTATTTT
TRBJ2-7,.,.,TRBV7-2,CASSFSYEQYF,TGTGCCAGCAGCTTCTCCTACGAGCAGTACTTC
TRBJ1-3,.,.,TRBV11-2,CASSFRDGNTIYF,TGTGCCAGCAGCTTCAGGGACGGAAACACCATATATTTT
TRBJ2-2,TRBD2,.,TRBV4-3,CASSQLAGPTGELFF,TGCGCCAGCAGCCAGCTAGCGGGGCCCACCGGGGAGCTGTTTTTT
TRBJ1-5,.,.,TRBV4-1,CASSQSGGNQPQHF,TGCGCCAGCAGCCAATCTGGGGGCAATCAGCCCCAGCATTTT
TRBJ1-2,.,once,TRBV5-1,CASSFNNYGYTF,TGCGCCAGCAGCTTCAATAACTATGGCTACACCTTC
TRBJ1-2,.,.,TRBV19,CASTPGGRDKGYTF,TGTGCCAGTACCCCCGGGGGCAGGGACAAGGGCTACACCTTC
TRBJ2-5,.,.,TRBV14,CASSHGLEWFETQYF,TGTGCCAGCAGCCACGGACTGGAATGGTTCGAGACCCAGTACTTC
TRBJ2-7,.,.,TRBV15,CATSGFSSYEQYF,TGTGCCACCAGCGGGTTTTCTAGCTACGAGCAGTACTTC
TRBJ1-2,TRBD1,.,TRBV27,CASSSGTGFGGYTF,TGTGCCAGCAGTTCCGGGACAGGGTTTGGTGGCTACACCTTC
TRBJ1-4,.,.,TRBV29-1,CSVEEVGLGEKLFF,TGCAGCGTTGAAGAAGTAGGGTTGGGTGAAAAACTGTTTTTT
TRBJ1-1,.,.,TRBV19,CASSKRAVDFNTEAFF,TGTGCCAGTAGTAAAAGGGCGGTAGATTTTAACACTGAAGCTTTCTTT